One and the same sample provided the 8 T cell receptor beta chains below, sequenced in a study of T cell responses to AZD1222 COVID-19 vaccine. TCRdb's table, derived via immunoSEQ multiplex PCR, lists solely in-frame clones and lacks some. Of under 200,000 clones listed, under 95% were seen once; the top ten hold 4% to 5.5%. This specimen consisted of peripheral blood, obtained on day 0 of MenACWY control vaccination. These receptors came from an adult in good health.

The rearrangement links TRBV10-2 to TRBJ1-2; 8 nucleotides line up with TRBD1. The CDR3 totals 13 residues. Germline V gene data show CDR1 as WSHSY and CDR2 as SAAADI. The V gene end was trimmed by 2 bases and the J gene end by 8 bases; junction bases not matched to a gene: 4. The CDR3 is CASSETGGWGYTF. The CDR3 region has the DNA TGCGCCAGCAGTGAGACAGGGGGTTGGGGCTACACCTTC.

The chain carries TRBV18 and TRBJ1-1; 8 bases are a match to TRBD1. There are 16 residues in the CDR3. Trimming cost V 3 bases and J 4 bases; bases outside gene matches: 10. Germline CDR1 reads KGHSH; CDR2 reads LQKENI. The CDR3 sequence is CASSPEVGQVSTEAFF. CDR3 coding DNA: TGTGCCAGCTCACCCGAAGTGGGACAGGTGAGCACTGAAGCTTTCTTT. The full variable domain, with the rest looked up from reference TRBV18 and TRBJ1-1, is NAGVMQNPRHLVRRRGQEARLRCSPMKGHSHVYWYRQLPEEGLKFMVYLQKENIIDESGMPKERFSAEFPKEGPSILRIQQVVRGDSAAYFCASSPEVGQVSTEAFFGQGTRLTVV.

V gene TRBV9 combines with J gene TRBJ2-1; TRBD2 aligns across 9 bases. The CDR3 consists of 15 residues. Per the germline V gene, CDR1 is SGDLS and CDR2 is YYNGEE. The junction had 0 bases not matched to a gene; V was cut back by 0 bases and J by 2 bases. The CDR3 DNA is TGTGCCAGCAGCGTAGGACTAGCGGCCTACAATGAGCAGTTCTTC. Its protein product is CASSVGLAAYNEQFF.

This chain links TRBV4-2 with TRBJ2-1; perhaps TRBD1 as D (6 bases). Trimming left V 1 base short and J 6 bases short, with 22 bases between. Germline values: CDR1 LGHNA, CDR2 YNFKEQ. This CDR3 spans 18 amino acids. This chain's CDR3 is CASSQGEGGRGRPNEQFF. The CDR3 DNA sequence: TGTGCCAGCAGCCAAGGCGAAGGAGGCAGGGGTCGTCCCAATGAGCAGTTCTTC.

The CDR3, as DNA: TGTGCCAGCAGTGTAGGGCTCAACACTGAAGCTTTCTTT. Its protein is CASSVGLNTEAFF. The chain links TRBV6-4 to TRBJ1-1; D not resolved. Trimming took 4 bases from V and 2 from J, leaving 8 bases between them. Per germline, CDR1 MRHNA and CDR2 SNTAGT. The CDR3 runs to 13 residues.

The chain carries TRBV9 and TRBJ1-2; no firm D call. The CDR3 consists of 16 residues. Germline V gene sequence: CDR1 SGDLS, CDR2 YYNGEE. V dropped 2 bases and J dropped 0 bases, with 14 bases sitting between them. Written as DNA, the CDR3 is TGTGCCAGCAGCGTGGCACAAACAGAGACTAACTATGGCTACACCTTC. Translated, it gives CASSVAQTETNYGYTF.

Only one count was recorded for this clone. This rearrangement joins TRBV7-8 to TRBJ1-1, with D tentatively TRBD1 (5 bases). Germline CDR1 reads SGHVS; CDR2 reads FQNEAQ. The germline V and J ends were trimmed by 4 bases and 4 bases, with 16 bases remaining between them. The CDR3 loop spans 15 amino acids. The CDR3 DNA follows: TGTGCCAGCAGCTCCGGAGGGAGGGGTGGCACTGAAGCTTTCTTT. It is translated as CASSSGGRGGTEAFF.

V is TRBV7-2 and J is TRBJ1-5, with D unresolved. This CDR3 region has 13 residues. The germline V and J ends were trimmed by 5 bases and 3 bases, with 8 bases remaining between them. Per germline, CDR1 SGHTA and CDR2 FQGNSA. The CDR3 loop reads CASSESPNQPQHF. DNA for the CDR3: TGTGCCAGCAGCGAGAGCCCCAATCAGCCCCAGCATTTT.